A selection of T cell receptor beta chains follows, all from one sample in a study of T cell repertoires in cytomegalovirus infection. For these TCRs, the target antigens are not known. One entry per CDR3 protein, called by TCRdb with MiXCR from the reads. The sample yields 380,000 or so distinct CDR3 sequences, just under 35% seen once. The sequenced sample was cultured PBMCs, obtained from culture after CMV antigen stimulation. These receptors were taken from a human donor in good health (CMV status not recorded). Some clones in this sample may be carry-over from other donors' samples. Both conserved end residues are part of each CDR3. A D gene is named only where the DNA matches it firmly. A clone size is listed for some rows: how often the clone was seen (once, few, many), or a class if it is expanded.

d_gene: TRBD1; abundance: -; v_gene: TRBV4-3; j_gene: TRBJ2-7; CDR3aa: CASSQVWGQGPIYEQYF; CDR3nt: TGCGCCAGCAGCCAGGTCTGGGGACAGGGCCCAATCTACGAGCAGTACTTC
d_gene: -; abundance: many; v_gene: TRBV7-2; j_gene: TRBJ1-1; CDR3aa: CASSFHNEAFF; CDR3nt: TGTGCCAGCAGCTTCCATAACGAAGCTTTCTTT
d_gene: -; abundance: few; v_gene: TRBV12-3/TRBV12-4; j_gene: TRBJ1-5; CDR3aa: CASSFGSLSNQPQHF; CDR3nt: TGTGCCAGCAGTTTCGGGAGTCTTAGCAATCAGCCCCAGCATTTT
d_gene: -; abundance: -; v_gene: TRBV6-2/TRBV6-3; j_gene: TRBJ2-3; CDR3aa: CASSYPGDPTDTQYF; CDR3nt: TGTGCCAGCAGTTACCCGGGTGATCCCACAGATACGCAGTATTTT
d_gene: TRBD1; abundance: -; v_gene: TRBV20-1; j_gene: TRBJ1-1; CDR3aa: CSAARTGGAFF; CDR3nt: TGCAGTGCCGCGAGGACAGGAGGAGCTTTCTTT
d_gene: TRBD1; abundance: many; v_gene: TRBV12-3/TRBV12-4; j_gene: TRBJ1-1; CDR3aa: CASRRQGPNTEAFF; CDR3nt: TGTGCCAGCAGGAGACAGGGCCCGAACACTGAAGCTTTCTTT
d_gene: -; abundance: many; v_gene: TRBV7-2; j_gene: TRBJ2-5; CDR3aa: CASSSSRGGETQYF; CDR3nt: TGTGCCAGCAGCTCCTCCAGGGGAGGAGAGACCCAGTACTTC
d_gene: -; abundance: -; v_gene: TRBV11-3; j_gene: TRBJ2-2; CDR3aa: CASSLVPGLNTGELFF; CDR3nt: TGTGCCAGCAGCTTAGTCCCCGGGTTGAACACCGGGGAGCTGTTTTTT
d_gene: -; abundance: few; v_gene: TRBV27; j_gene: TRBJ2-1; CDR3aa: CASSLTAGTLYNEQFF; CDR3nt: TGTGCCAGCAGTTTGACGGCCGGGACATTATACAATGAGCAGTTCTTC
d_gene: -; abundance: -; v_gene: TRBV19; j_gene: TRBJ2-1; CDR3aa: CASSISRGYNEQFF; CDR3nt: TGTGCCAGTAGTATCAGTAGGGGGTACAATGAGCAGTTCTTC
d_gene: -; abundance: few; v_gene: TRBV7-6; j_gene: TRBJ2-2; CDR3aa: CASSLKRSGGELFF; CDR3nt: TGTGCCAGCAGCTTGAAACGTAGCGGCGGGGAGCTGTTTTTT
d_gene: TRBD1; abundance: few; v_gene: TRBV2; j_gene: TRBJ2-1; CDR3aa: CASSADRAVNNEQFF; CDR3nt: TGTGCCAGCAGCGCGGACAGGGCTGTCAACAATGAGCAGTTCTTC
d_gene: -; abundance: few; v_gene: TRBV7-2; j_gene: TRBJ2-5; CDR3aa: CASSTRLIQETQYF; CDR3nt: TGTGCCAGCAGCACAAGGCTCATCCAAGAGACCCAGTACTTC
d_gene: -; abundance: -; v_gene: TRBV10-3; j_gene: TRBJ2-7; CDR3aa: CAISLAGHGGGEQYF; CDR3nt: TGTGCCATCAGTCTAGCCGGACACGGAGGGGGCGAGCAGTACTTC
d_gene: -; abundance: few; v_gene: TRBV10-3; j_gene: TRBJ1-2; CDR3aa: CAIRETDRTIYGYTF; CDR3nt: TGTGCCATCAGGGAAACGGACAGAACGATCTATGGCTACACCTTC
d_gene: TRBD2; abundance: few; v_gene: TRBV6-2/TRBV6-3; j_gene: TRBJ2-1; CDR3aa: CASRGSGINNEQFF; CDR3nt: TGTGCCAGCAGGGGTAGCGGGATCAACAATGAGCAGTTCTTC
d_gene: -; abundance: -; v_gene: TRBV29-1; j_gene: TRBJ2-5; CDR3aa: CSAAATGVPGETQYF; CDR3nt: TGCAGCGCCGCAGCGACAGGAGTCCCAGGAGAGACCCAGTACTTC
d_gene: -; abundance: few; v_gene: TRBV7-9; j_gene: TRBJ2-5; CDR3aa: CASSFEIRETQYF; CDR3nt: TGTGCCAGCAGCTTCGAGATCCGGGAGACCCAGTACTTC
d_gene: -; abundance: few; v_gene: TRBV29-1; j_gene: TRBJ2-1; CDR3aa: CSVEEGVGGLGEFF; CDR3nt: TGCAGCGTTGAAGAAGGGGTGGGGGGACTGGGGGAGTTCTTC
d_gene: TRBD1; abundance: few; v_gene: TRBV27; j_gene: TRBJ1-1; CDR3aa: CASSRRIGGGLYTEAFF; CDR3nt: TGTGCCAGCAGTCGCAGGATAGGGGGCGGTTTGTACACTGAAGCTTTCTTT
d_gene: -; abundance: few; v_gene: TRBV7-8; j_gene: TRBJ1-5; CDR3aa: CASSLGAGPSQPQHF; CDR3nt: TGTGCCAGCAGCTTAGGGGCTGGCCCCTCCCAGCCCCAGCATTTT
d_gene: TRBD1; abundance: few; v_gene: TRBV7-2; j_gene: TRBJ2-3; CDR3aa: CAVGRTGGTDTQYF; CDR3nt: TGTGCCGTGGGTAGGACAGGGGGCACAGATACGCAGTATTTT
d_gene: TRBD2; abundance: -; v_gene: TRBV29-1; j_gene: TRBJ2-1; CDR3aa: CSILGQGIGGGTNNEQFF; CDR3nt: TGCAGCATCTTGGGGCAGGGAATAGGCGGGGGGACCAACAATGAGCAGTTCTTC
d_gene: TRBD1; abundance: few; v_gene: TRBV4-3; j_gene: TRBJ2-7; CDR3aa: CASSQPRRDRATYEQYF; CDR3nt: TGCGCCAGCAGCCAACCCCGCCGGGACAGGGCAACCTACGAGCAGTACTTC
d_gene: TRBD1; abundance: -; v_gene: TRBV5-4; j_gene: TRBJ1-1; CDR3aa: CASSLDSRDRGRVFF; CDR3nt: TGTGCCAGCAGCTTGGATAGCCGGGACAGGGGAAGGGTTTTCTTT
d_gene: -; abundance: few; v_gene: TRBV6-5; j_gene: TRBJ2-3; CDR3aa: CASSTPGRSAEGQYF; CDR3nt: TGTGCCAGCAGTACCCCGGGACGTTCAGCGGAGGGGCAGTATTTT
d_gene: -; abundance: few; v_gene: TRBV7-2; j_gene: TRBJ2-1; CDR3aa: CASSLARKRDNEQFF; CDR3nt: TGTGCCAGCAGCTTAGCTAGGAAGCGGGACAATGAGCAGTTCTTC
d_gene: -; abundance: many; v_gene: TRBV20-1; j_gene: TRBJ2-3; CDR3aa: CSARRGSGYTDTQYF; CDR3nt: TGCAGTGCTAGGAGGGGTAGCGGCTACACAGATACGCAGTATTTT
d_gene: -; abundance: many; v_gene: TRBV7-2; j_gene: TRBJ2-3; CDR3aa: CASSPQVGGSTDTQYF; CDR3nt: TGTGCCAGCAGCCCCCAAGTAGGGGGGTCCACAGATACGCAGTATTTT
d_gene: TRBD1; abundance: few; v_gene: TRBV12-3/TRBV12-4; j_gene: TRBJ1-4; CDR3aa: CASRRQGWNEKLFF; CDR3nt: TGTGCCAGCAGGAGACAGGGTTGGAATGAAAAACTGTTTTTT
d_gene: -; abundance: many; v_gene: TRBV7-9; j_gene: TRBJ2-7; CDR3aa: CASRPQGGEQYF; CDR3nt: TGTGCCAGCAGACCCCAGGGGGGCGAGCAGTACTTC
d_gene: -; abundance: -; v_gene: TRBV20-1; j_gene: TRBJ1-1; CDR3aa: CSASVPGFNTEAFF; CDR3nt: TGCAGTGCTAGCGTACCAGGGTTTAACACTGAAGCTTTCTTT
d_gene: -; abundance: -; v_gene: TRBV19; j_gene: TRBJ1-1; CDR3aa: CASRERGNTEAFF; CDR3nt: TGTGCCAGTAGGGAGCGGGGGAACACTGAAGCTTTCTTT
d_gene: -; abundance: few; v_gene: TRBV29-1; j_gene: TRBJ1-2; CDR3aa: CSVQTDLNYGYTF; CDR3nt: TGCAGCGTTCAGACAGACCTGAACTATGGCTACACCTTC
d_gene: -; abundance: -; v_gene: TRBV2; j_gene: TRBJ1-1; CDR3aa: CASSVRSQAVTEAFF; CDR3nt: TGTGCCAGCAGTGTAAGGTCCCAGGCGGTGACTGAAGCTTTCTTT
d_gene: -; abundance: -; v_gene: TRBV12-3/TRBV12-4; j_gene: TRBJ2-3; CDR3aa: CASSLAGGWGTDTQYF; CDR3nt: TGTGCCAGCAGTTTAGCGGGCGGGTGGGGCACAGATACGCAGTATTTT
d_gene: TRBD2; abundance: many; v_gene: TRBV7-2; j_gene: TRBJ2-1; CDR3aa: CASSLTSGGYNEQFF; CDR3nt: TGTGCCAGCAGCTTAACTTCGGGAGGGTACAATGAGCAGTTCTTC
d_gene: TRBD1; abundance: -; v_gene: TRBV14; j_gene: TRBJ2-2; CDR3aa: CASSPGQGLAGELFF; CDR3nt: TGTGCCAGCAGCCCCGGACAGGGTTTAGCCGGGGAGCTGTTTTTT
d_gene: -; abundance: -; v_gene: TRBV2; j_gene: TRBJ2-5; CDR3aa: CASSEFSTETQYF; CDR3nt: TGTGCCAGCAGTGAATTCAGCACGGAGACCCAGTACTTC
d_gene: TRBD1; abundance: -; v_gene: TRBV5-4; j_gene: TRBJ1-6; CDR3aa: CASSHKTGENSPLHF; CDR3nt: TGTGCCAGCAGCCACAAGACAGGGGAGAATTCACCCCTCCACTTT
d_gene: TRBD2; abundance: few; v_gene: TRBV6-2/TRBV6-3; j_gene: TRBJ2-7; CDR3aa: CASDSGSYEQYF; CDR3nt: TGTGCCAGTGATAGCGGGAGCTACGAGCAGTACTTC
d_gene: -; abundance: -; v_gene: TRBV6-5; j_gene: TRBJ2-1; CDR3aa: CATARGPERGEQFF; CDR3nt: TGTGCCACCGCCCGCGGCCCGGAGAGGGGTGAGCAGTTCTTC
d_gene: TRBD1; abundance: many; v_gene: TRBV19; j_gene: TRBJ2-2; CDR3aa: CASSINRGNTGELFF; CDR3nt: TGTGCCAGTAGTATTAACAGGGGGAACACCGGGGAGCTGTTTTTT
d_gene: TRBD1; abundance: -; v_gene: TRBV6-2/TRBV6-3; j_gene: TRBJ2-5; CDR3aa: CASRPWGQGARKTQYF; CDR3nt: TGTGCCAGCAGGCCTTGGGGGCAGGGGGCGAGGAAGACCCAGTACTTC
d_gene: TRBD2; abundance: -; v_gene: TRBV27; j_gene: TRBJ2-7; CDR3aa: CASSLAGTGGSYEQYF; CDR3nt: TGTGCCAGCAGTTTAGCAGGGACCGGGGGGTCCTACGAGCAGTACTTC
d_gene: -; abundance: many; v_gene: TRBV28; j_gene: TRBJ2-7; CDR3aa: CASSLTSYEQYF; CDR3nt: TGTGCCAGCAGCTTAACTTCCTACGAGCAGTACTTC
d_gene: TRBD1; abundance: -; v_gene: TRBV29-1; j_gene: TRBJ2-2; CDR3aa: CSGGRDRGSTGELFF; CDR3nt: TGCAGCGGGGGGCGGGACAGGGGAAGCACCGGGGAGCTGTTTTTT
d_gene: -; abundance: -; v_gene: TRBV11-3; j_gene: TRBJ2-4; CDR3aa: CASSLISENIQYF; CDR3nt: TGTGCCAGCAGCTTAATTTCAGAAAACATTCAGTACTTC
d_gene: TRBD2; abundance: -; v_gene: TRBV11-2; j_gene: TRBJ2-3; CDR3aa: CASSLIRLAGGDTQYF; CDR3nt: TGTGCCAGCAGCTTAATACGACTAGCGGGAGGAGATACGCAGTATTTT
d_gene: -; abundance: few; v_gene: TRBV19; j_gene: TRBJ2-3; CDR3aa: CASIDTQYF; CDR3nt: TGTGCCAGTATAGATACGCAGTATTTT
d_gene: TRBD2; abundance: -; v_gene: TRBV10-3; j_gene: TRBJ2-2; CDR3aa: CAIRGTSGNTGELFF; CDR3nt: TGTGCCATCAGAGGGACTAGCGGGAACACCGGGGAGCTGTTTTTT
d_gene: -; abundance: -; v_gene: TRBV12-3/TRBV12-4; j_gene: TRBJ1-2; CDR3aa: CASSPGPLLSYTF; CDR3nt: TGTGCCAGCAGCCCCGGCCCGCTTCTGAGCTACACCTTC
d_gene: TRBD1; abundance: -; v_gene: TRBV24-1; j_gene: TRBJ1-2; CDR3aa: CATSDPDRVDYGYTF; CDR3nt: TGTGCCACCAGTGATCCGGACAGGGTTGACTATGGCTACACCTTC
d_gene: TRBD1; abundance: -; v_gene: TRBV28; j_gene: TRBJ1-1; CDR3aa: CASSSRQGFEAFF; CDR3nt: TGTGCCAGCAGTTCAAGACAGGGGTTTGAAGCTTTCTTT
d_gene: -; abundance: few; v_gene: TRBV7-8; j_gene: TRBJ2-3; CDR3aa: CASSPGDNYLTDTQYF; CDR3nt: TGTGCCAGCAGCCCTGGGGACAACTATCTCACAGATACGCAGTATTTT
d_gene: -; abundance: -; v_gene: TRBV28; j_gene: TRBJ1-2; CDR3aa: CATRDGAIYGYTF; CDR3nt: TGTGCCACCCGAGACGGAGCTATCTATGGCTACACCTTC
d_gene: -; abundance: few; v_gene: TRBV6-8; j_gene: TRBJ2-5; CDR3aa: CASSYPGQFQETQYF; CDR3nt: TGTGCCAGCAGTTACCCCGGACAGTTCCAAGAGACCCAGTACTTC
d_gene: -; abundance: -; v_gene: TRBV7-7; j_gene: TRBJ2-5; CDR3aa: CASSLSSIQETQYF; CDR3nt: TGTGCCAGCAGCTTATCTAGTATTCAAGAGACCCAGTACTTC